This T cell receptor (beta chain) stems from a study of blood T cell repertoires in COVID-19. V was pared by 2 bases and J by 2 bases, with 7 bases between. There are 14 residues in the CDR3. Germline V gene data show CDR1 as MNHNS and CDR2 as SASEGT. Recovered status applied to Cohort 3 donors who had two consecutive negative PCRs. It also applied to those with clearance or with symptom resolution. Generated by immunoSEQ multiplex PCR, the TCRdb table keeps only in-frame clones and is missing some. Of about 220,000 clones listed, 82% were seen once; the top ten hold more than 3%. The V gene is TRBV6-1, the J gene TRBJ1-3; TRBD1 is a possible D gene (6 bases). Sequencing used PBMCs or T cells enriched from blood (not recorded which). The source of this sequence is an older woman who had recovered from COVID-19. The CDR3 sequence is CASSEPGAGNTIYF. CDR3 sequence (DNA): TGTGCCAGCAGTGAACCAGGGGCTGGAAACACCATATATTTT.